The 9 T cell receptor beta chains presented below share a single source sample, sequenced in a study of CD8 T cells in ankylosing spondylitis. TCRdb called the 5' RACE reads again in MiXCR, with one record for every CDR3 protein. The sample holds about 200,000 distinct CDR3 sequences, roughly 24% seen once. The sample was blood, either unsorted or a sorted T cell fraction (not recorded which). These receptors were collected from a male donor with ankylosing spondylitis or in good health (not recorded which).

This clonotype has only a few counts. The chain recombines TRBV12-3 or TRBV12-4 with TRBJ1-2, with 11 bases fitting TRBD1. The length of the CDR3 is 15 residues. V lost 6 bases to trimming and J lost 3 bases; unmatched junction nucleotides: 6. This CDR3 is CASRAQGQGDYGYTF. For the CDR3, the DNA is TGTGCCAGCAGGGCCCAGGGACAGGGGGACTATGGCTACACCTTC.

The chain is built from TRBV6-5 and TRBJ2-7, with D perhaps TRBD1 (6 bases). Germline V gene sequence: CDR1 MNHEY, CDR2 SVGAGI. The CDR3 sequence is 15 residues long. Trimming took off 0 bases at V and 2 bases at J, with 11 bases between the two ends. CDR3 bases: TGTGCCAGCAGTTACTCGACCGGACAGCCCTACGAGCAGTACTTC. Translation: CASSYSTGQPYEQYF.

The chain carries TRBV12-3 or TRBV12-4 and TRBJ2-1, with a possible D match to TRBD1 (6 bases). The germline V and J ends were trimmed by 7 bases and 9 bases, with 13 bases remaining between them. This CDR3 is 12 amino acids long. The CDR3 nucleotides are TGTGCCAGCAACGTACAGGGTGGTGAGCAGTTCTTC. Its translation: CASNVQGGEQFF.

The chain recombines TRBV10-3 with TRBJ2-3; unclear D gene. Trimming removed 8 bases at V and 2 bases at J, with 14 bases between. The CDR3 length is 14 residues. The germline CDR1 and CDR2 sequences are ENHRY and SYGVKD. CDR3 protein: CAIPDGNNTDTQYF. In nucleotides, the CDR3 is TGTGCCATCCCTGATGGGAATAACACAGATACGCAGTATTTT.

The sample holds many counts of this clonotype. The chain is built from TRBV5-1 and TRBJ2-2; 9 bases agree with TRBD2. V dropped 4 bases and J dropped 1; count of bases not matched to a gene: 5. CDR3 length: 16 residues. From germline, CDR1 is SGHRS and CDR2 YFSETQ. CDR3 nucleotides: TGCGCCAGCAGCGGAATACTAGCGGGGAACACCGGGGAGCTGTTTTTT. Translated, it gives CASSGILAGNTGELFF.

As for this clonotype: An end of the junction differs from the germline gene, which may be a read error. The chain uses TRBV20-1 and TRBJ2-1; 8 positions match TRBD2. The CDR3 consists of 17 residues. The germline V gene encodes CDR1 DFQATT and CDR2 SNEGSKA (reference sequence). DNA for the CDR3: TGCTGTGCTAGAGACGTAGCGGGATTGGCTTCCTACAATGAGCAGTTCTTC. Translating it yields CCARDVAGLASYNEQFF.

In its sample, this clonotype was seen many times. The genes are TRBV12-3 or TRBV12-4 and TRBJ1-4; D remains ambiguous. The germline V and J ends were trimmed by 1 base and 7 bases, with 4 bases remaining between them. There are 12 residues in the CDR3. CDR3 DNA: TGTGCCAGCAGTTTAGGGCGTGAAAAACTGTTTTTT. Protein sequence: CASSLGREKLFF.

The chain has TRBV4-1 and TRBJ1-4; D gene uncertain. Germline CDR1 MGHRA, CDR2 YSYEKL. The CDR3 covers 16 residues. Trimming pared 0 bases from V and 5 bases from J, leaving 13 bases between. CDR3 protein: CASSQDPGSANEKLFF. CDR3 DNA: TGCGCCAGCAGCCAAGATCCGGGCAGTGCCAATGAAAAACTGTTTTTT.

This clonotype was observed many times. The chain recombines TRBV5-1 with TRBJ1-5; D may be TRBD1 (6 bases). V dropped 2 bases and J dropped 4 bases, with 13 bases sitting between them. Germline V CDR1 and CDR2: SGHRS, YFSETQ. The CDR3 loop spans 15 amino acids. CDR3 in amino acids: CASSLEGQPNQPQHF. CDR3 nucleotides: TGCGCCAGCAGCTTAGAAGGACAGCCTAATCAGCCCCAGCATTTT.